The T cell receptor (beta chain) described here comes from a study of post-analysis software for immune sequencing data. General observations from the study: Roughly five TRBV segments appeared more often in patients than in controls, and TRBV5-6, TRBV5-1 and TRBV20-1 were among these.

A remark on this clonotype: The antigen remains undetermined.

The CDR3 extends over 15 amino acids. Trimming pared 4 bases from V and 7 bases from J, leaving 21 bases between. Germline V gene data show CDR1 as SGHRS and CDR2 as YFSETQ. Unique-molecular-identifier-tagged TCR beta cDNA libraries were used. TCRdb re-analysed the PCR reads in MiXCR, keeping a single row per CDR3 protein. Among about 820,000 distinct CDR3 sequences listed, approximately 53% were seen once. The specimen sequenced was blood. The clonotype originates from a girl aged 5-17 years with multiple sclerosis. V gene TRBV5-1 combines with J gene TRBJ2-7; possibly TRBD1 or TRBD2 for D (5 bases each). CDR3 residues: CASSLTATWGLEQYF. DNA of the CDR3: TGCGCCAGCAGCCTGACGGCGACCTGGGGGTTAGAGCAGTACTTC.